This T cell receptor (beta chain) was found in a study of blood T cell repertoires in COVID-19. The overall study: T cells, B-cell-depleted T cells, or PBMCs supplied cDNA or gDNA.

The length of the CDR3 is 13 residues. V dropped 8 bases and J dropped 4 bases, with 11 bases sitting between them. Germline V gene data show CDR1 as WNHNN and CDR2 as SYGVQD (reference sequence). Assay: immunoSEQ multiplex PCR; the TCRdb copy retains only in-frame clones and omits some. The table lists more than 100,000 clones, around 87% of them singletons. The sample was peripheral blood. The receptor was isolated from a woman in her 70s with acute or convalescent COVID-19. J is TRBJ1-4 and V is TRBV10-1; tentative D call: TRBD1 (6 bases). The CDR3 sequence: CASQTGVNEKLFF. The CDR3 DNA reads TGCGCCAGCCAGACAGGTGTTAATGAAAAACTGTTTTTT.